This passage covers 28 T cell receptor beta chains from one sample sequenced in a study of cytomegalovirus exposure and HLA in healthy donors. The PCR ran on 60 Vbeta and 13 Jbeta primers. TCRdb's copy holds only in-frame clones and misses some; the assay was immunoSEQ multiplex PCR. There are over 150,000 clones in the sample; 70% to 85% occur only once, and less than 1.5% lies in the top ten. Sequencing used PBMCs. All receptors come from a woman aged 25 to 39 in good health and CMV-seropositive.

As for this clone: The conserved phenylalanine or tryptophan is not found at the CDR3 terminus, so this likely reflects a read error. This chain joins TRBV2 and TRBJ1-6, with unresolved D. The V end lost 7 bases, the J end lost 0 bases, and 13 bases lay between the germline ends. This CDR3 is built from 16 residues. Germline assignment: CDR1 SNHLY and CDR2 FYNNEI. The CDR3 DNA follows: TGTGCCAGCACAAGGGAGATGAGCTCCTATAATTCACCCCTCCACCTT. Translation: CASTREMSSYNSPLHL.

This clone was observed once. V is TRBV5-8 and J is TRBJ1-5, with TRBD1 as a possible D gene (6 bases). V lost 5 bases and J lost 6, with 12 bases in between. The CDR3 length is 13 residues. Germline CDR1 is SGHTS and CDR2 is YDEGEE. In DNA, the CDR3 is TGTGCCAGCAGGCGCTCAGGGGCTCAGCCCCAGCATTTT. As protein: CASRRSGAQPQHF.

The chain combines TRBV6-5 with TRBJ2-7, with 8 bases fitting TRBD2. CDR3 length equals 14 residues. Trimming took 5 bases from V and 0 from J; bases not matched to a gene: 3. Germline values: CDR1 MNHEY, CDR2 SVGAGI. CDR3 DNA sequence: TGTGCCAGCAGTGCGGGGGGCCACTCCTACGAGCAGTACTTC. Translating it yields CASSAGGHSYEQYF.

This clone came up a few times. The rearrangement uses TRBV29-1 and TRBJ1-2; 8 bases line up with TRBD1. V lost 4 bases to trimming and J lost 0 bases; unmatched junction nucleotides: 1. This CDR3 comprises 13 residues. Looked up from germline, CDR1 is SQVTM and CDR2 is ANQGSEA. The CDR3 is CSVAGGSNYGYTF. CDR3 DNA: TGCAGCGTTGCAGGGGGCTCTAACTATGGCTACACCTTC.

The rearrangement joins TRBV15 to TRBJ2-7; maybe TRBD2 (5 bases). The CDR3 runs to 15 residues. Deletions cut 5 bases from V and 6 bases from J, with 20 bases between. CDR1 is LNHNV and CDR2 is YYDKDF in the germline V gene (reference sequence). CDR3 bases: TGTGCCACCAGCCCAGTGAGGGTAGGCTTACGCGAGCAGTACTTC. Translating it yields CATSPVRVGLREQYF.

The CDR3 nucleotides read TGTGCCAGCATCCTGGGGGGGGCGGGAGGAAACACCATATATTTT. Translation: CASILGGAGGNTIYF. The chain employs TRBV21-1 and TRBJ1-3. TRBV21-1 has pseudogene status. The CDR3 has 15 amino acids.

V usage is TRBV4-3 and J usage is TRBJ1-1; possibly TRBD1 for D (5 bases). V dropped 4 bases and J dropped 1 base, with 10 bases sitting between them. CDR1 LGHNA and CDR2 YSLEER come from the germline V gene. This CDR3 is 14 amino acids long. This CDR3 is CASSLGTENTEAFF. The CDR3 DNA follows: TGCGCCAGCAGCCTAGGGACTGAGAACACTGAAGCTTTCTTT.

This clone has more than one count but fewer than ten. This chain connects TRBV27 to TRBJ2-2, with D tentatively TRBD2 (5 bases). The CDR3 length is 16 residues. The V gene lost 0 bases and the J gene lost 5 bases, with 13 bases spanning the gap. The germline CDR1 and CDR2 sequences are MNHEY and SMNVEV (reference sequence). CDR3 nucleotide sequence: TGTGCCAGCAGTTTATCGGGAGCGGCAACTACCGGGGAGCTGTTTTTT. Amino acids: CASSLSGAATTGELFF.

The count of this clone is one. This chain links TRBV19 with TRBJ2-7; TRBD2 might be the D (5 bases). The V and J ends lost 1 base and 2 bases respectively, with 12 bases between them. The CDR3 is 15 residues long. The germline gives CDR1 LNHDA, CDR2 SQIVND (reference sequence). CDR3: CASSIVDTGTYEQYF. CDR3 bases: TGTGCCAGTAGTATAGTCGATACGGGAACCTACGAGCAGTACTTC. Combining the CDR3 with reference TRBV19 and TRBJ2-7 gives the whole variable domain DGGITQSPKYLFRKEGQNVTLSCEQNLNHDAMYWYRQDPGQGLRLIYYSQIVNDFQKGDIAEGYSVSREKKESFPLTVTSAQKNPTAFYLCASSIVDTGTYEQYFGPGTRLTVT.

This rearrangement joins TRBV30 to TRBJ2-5, with 13 bases matching TRBD2. The CDR3 extends over 15 amino acids. Germline V gene lookup returns CDR1 GTSNPN and CDR2 SVGIG (reference sequence). The trim removed 3 bases at V and 3 bases at J, leaving 4 bases unmatched. CDR3 protein: CAWSPGLAGEETQYF. CDR3 in DNA: TGTGCCTGGAGCCCAGGACTAGCGGGAGAAGAGACCCAGTACTTC.

This chain joins TRBV11-2 and TRBJ1-2, with TRBD1 matching 7 bases. Trimming cost V 5 bases and J 4 bases; bases outside gene matches: 4. Germline CDR1 and CDR2: SGHAT and FQNNGV. This CDR3 is 13 amino acids long. CDR3 sequence (DNA): TGTGCCAGCAGCCAGGACAGGATCTATGGCTACACCTTC. Translated: CASSQDRIYGYTF.

In DNA, the CDR3 is TGTGCCAGCAGTTTCCTTAGGGGTAATGAAAAACTGTTTTTT. Translated: CASSFLRGNEKLFF. The chain joins TRBV6-6 to TRBJ1-4; tentatively, D is TRBD1 (5 bases). The ends were cut back, 4 bases at V and 4 bases at J, with 10 bases in the middle. Germline assignment: CDR1 MNHNY and CDR2 SVGAGI (reference sequence). This CDR3 comprises 14 residues.

V gene TRBV30 combines with J gene TRBJ2-3; 11 nucleotides match TRBD2. J lost 9 bases, V lost 5 bases, and 16 bases had no gene match. Germline V lookup: CDR1 GTSNPN, CDR2 SVGIG (reference sequence). This CDR3 comprises 16 residues. The chain's CDR3 is CAWRIPGLAARGTQYF. CDR3 coding DNA: TGTGCCTGGCGGATTCCGGGACTAGCGGCCCGGGGGACGCAGTATTTT.

This chain links TRBV4-1 with TRBJ1-4; no reliable D call. The CDR3 spans 17 residues. Germline-derived CDR1 and CDR2 are MGHRA and YSYEKL. V lost 3 bases, J lost 4 bases, and 18 bases lay in between. CDR3 sequence (DNA): TGCGCCAGCAGCCAGAGTCGGACGCATAGCGTTAATGAAAAACTGTTTTTT. Its protein is CASSQSRTHSVNEKLFF.

In this sample, this clone turned up a few times. The gene calls are TRBV2 and TRBJ2-7, with 7 bases fitting TRBD2. Germline CDR1 reads SNHLY; CDR2 reads FYNNEI. The CDR3 sequence is 16 residues long. The V gene end was trimmed by 7 bases and the J gene end by 4 bases; junction bases not matched to a gene: 16. The CDR3 is CASTNFRASGGYEQYF. The CDR3 nucleotides are TGTGCCAGCACCAATTTCAGGGCTAGCGGAGGATACGAGCAGTACTTC. The entire variable domain, with the rest obtained from reference TRBV2 and TRBJ2-7, is as follows: EPEVTQTPSHQVTQMGQEVILRCVPISNHLYFYWYRQILGQKVEFLVSFYNNEISEKSEIFDDQFSVERPDGSNFTLKIRSTKLEDSAMYFCASTNFRASGGYEQYFGPGTRLTVT.

The chain carries TRBV9 and TRBJ2-7; 7 bases align to TRBD1. Germline V gives CDR1 SGDLS, CDR2 YYNGEE. J lost 3 bases, V lost 1 base, and 4 bases had no gene match. The CDR3 has 14 residues. The CDR3 sequence is CASSVQGDGYEQYF. CDR3 nucleotides: TGTGCCAGCAGCGTACAGGGGGACGGCTACGAGCAGTACTTC.

The gene calls are TRBV27 and TRBJ2-7, with 9 bases fitting TRBD2. Germline trimming cut 5 bases from V and 1 base from J; bases unmatched to any gene: 9. The CDR3 extends over 16 amino acids. Germline CDR1 and CDR2: MNHEY and SMNVEV (reference sequence). CDR3 sequence reads: CASSLSIAGESYEQYF. CDR3 coding DNA: TGTGCCAGCAGTCTCTCCATAGCGGGAGAATCCTACGAGCAGTACTTC.

The CDR3 sequence: CASGVGANTEAFF. In nucleotides, the CDR3 is TGTGCCAGCGGGGTAGGGGCGAACACTGAAGCTTTCTTT. The V call is TRBV11-3, the J call TRBJ1-1; tentatively, D is TRBD1 (5 bases). Germline CDR1 reads SGHNT; CDR2 reads YENEEA. This CDR3 has 13 amino acids. V lost 8 bases and J lost 1, with 11 bases in between.

The chain combines TRBV7-8 with TRBJ2-1, with 11 bases matching TRBD2. From germline, CDR1 is SGHVS and CDR2 FQNEAQ. CDR3 length: 15 amino acids. The junction had 5 bases not matched to a gene; V was cut back by 6 bases and J by 4 bases. CDR3 bases: TGTGCCAGCAGAACCGGGACTAGCGGATACAATGAGCAGTTCTTC. This encodes CASRTGTSGYNEQFF.

This clone has a single count. The chain combines TRBV4-1 with TRBJ2-2; perhaps TRBD2 as D (6 bases). The V end was cut by 6 bases, the J end by 3 bases, with 20 bases between. The CDR3 has 17 amino acids. Germline lookup yields CDR1 MGHRA and CDR2 YSYEKL. As DNA, the CDR3 is TGCGCCAGCAGAATTGGACTAACCACGGCCGACACCGGGGAGCTGTTTTTT. The encoded protein is CASRIGLTTADTGELFF.

CDR3 loop: CASSRGTGGQPQHF. The CDR3 DNA sequence: TGTGCCAGCAGCCGCGGGACAGGGGGCCAGCCCCAGCATTTT. The V call is TRBV6-5, the J call TRBJ1-5; the match to TRBD1 covers 12 bases. The length of the CDR3 is 14 residues. CDR1 and CDR2 (germline): MNHEY, SVGAGI. V gave up 6 bases and J gave up 7 bases; unmatched junction bases: 4.

This chain connects TRBV6-5 to TRBJ2-1; D may be TRBD1 (6 bases). V was shortened by 9 bases and J by 10 bases, with 10 bases between the two germline ends. Germline CDR1 reads MNHEY; CDR2 reads SVGAGI. The CDR3 spans 10 residues. The CDR3 sequence is CASADREQFF. In DNA, the CDR3 is TGTGCCAGTGCGGACAGAGAGCAGTTCTTC.

The genes are TRBV11-2 and TRBJ2-5, with 9 bases that match TRBD2. Germline CDR1 SGHAT, CDR2 FQNNGV. This CDR3 has 18 residues. V shed 5 bases, J shed 5 bases, and the junction held 18 bases outside the gene matches. The chain's CDR3 is CASSPQGGSGRIGETQYF. The CDR3 bases are TGTGCCAGCAGCCCCCAGGGGGGTAGCGGGAGAATTGGGGAGACCCAGTACTTC.

The rearrangement joins TRBV5-8 to TRBJ1-2; D may be TRBD1 (5 bases). The CDR3 has 16 residues. V lost 4 bases, J lost 3 bases, and 19 bases lay in between. CDR1 and CDR2 (germline): SGHTS, YDEGEE. This CDR3 reads CASSPGGALYYYGYTF. The CDR3 coding sequence is TGTGCCAGCAGCCCGGGAGGGGCGCTGTACTACTATGGCTACACCTTC.

V and J are TRBV13 and TRBJ2-7; the match to TRBD2 covers 8 bases. Germline V gene data show CDR1 as PRHDT and CDR2 as FYEKMQ (reference sequence). V shed 5 bases, J shed 5 bases, and the junction held 17 bases outside the gene matches. The CDR3 runs to 17 residues. In DNA form, the CDR3 reads TGTGCCAGCAGCCTCACGACTAGGGCGGGAGGAAGGGACGAGCAGTACTTC. This translates into CASSLTTRAGGRDEQYF.

The chain uses TRBV6-1 and TRBJ2-7, with 9 positions matching TRBD1. The CDR3 runs 15 residues. Germline V gives CDR1 MNHNS, CDR2 SASEGT. J gave up 7 bases and V 6 bases, and 13 bases lay outside the gene matches. The CDR3 spells CASRPGTGLEWEQYF. DNA of the CDR3: TGTGCCAGCAGACCCGGGACAGGGTTAGAGTGGGAGCAGTACTTC.

This clone was detected only once. CDR3 protein: CASTRITGGTEAFF. In DNA form, the CDR3 reads TGTGCCAGCACGCGAATAACGGGAGGCACTGAAGCTTTCTTT. V and J are TRBV11-3 and TRBJ1-1; D gene ambiguous. CDR1 is SGHNT and CDR2 is YENEEA in the germline V gene. This CDR3 has 14 residues. Deletions cut 7 bases from V and 4 bases from J, with 16 bases between.

The V call is TRBV6-1, the J call TRBJ2-7; 8 nucleotides match TRBD1. In germline, CDR1 is MNHNS, CDR2 SASEGT. The CDR3 extends over 15 amino acids. V lost 1 base, J lost 0 bases, and 2 bases stayed unmatched. The CDR3 DNA reads as TGTGCCAGCAGTGAAGGACAGGGGATCTCCTACGAGCAGTACTTC. Amino acid sequence: CASSEGQGISYEQYF.